These 32 T cell receptor beta chains were all obtained from the same sample, sequenced in a study of Ad26.COV2.S vaccination and SARS-CoV-2 variants (dated by TCRdb to the early 2020s). The label giving this sample's treatment or condition can be read as: some 20 received Ad26.COV2.S at low or high dose, single or two shots; 5 received placebo; per-sample allocation not given. Repertoires of vaccine and placebo recipients were sequenced from samples taken on day 63 after the first injection. Preparation of the library involved the immunoSEQ multiplex PCR assay. The table was pulled from immuneACCESS by TCRdb, which kept in-frame rearrangements only. Such tables lose some clones; where checked, under half of the loss comes from unresolved V genes, and the rest has no known cause. The sample table shows around 340,000 clones, and less than 90% are seen once. Of the sample, around a tenth falls within the top ten clones.

The source material was peripheral blood, sampled in a trial of Ad26.COV2.S vaccine versus placebo. These receptors came from a person between 18 and 65 years old who received the Ad26.COV2.S COVID-19 vaccine or a placebo.

The chain couples TRBV11-2 to TRBJ2-2; no firm D call. CDR1 is SGHAT and CDR2 is FQNNGV in the germline V gene. The V gene lost 3 bases and the J gene lost 1 base, with 6 bases spanning the gap. The CDR3 runs to 14 residues. The DNA for the CDR3 is TGTGCCAGCAGCTTCACAGAGAACACCGGGGAGCTGTTTTTT. It yields the protein CASSFTENTGELFF.

This chain links TRBV18 with TRBJ2-2, with 13 positions matching TRBD2. V lost 3 bases and J lost 3; bases outside the gene matches: 7. The germline V gene has CDR1 KGHSH and CDR2 LQKENI. The CDR3 spans 18 residues. The DNA of the CDR3 is TGTGCCAGCTCACCCTTGAGGACTAGCGGGAGTTACACCGGGGAGCTGTTTTTT. Amino acids: CASSPLRTSGSYTGELFF.

The chain has TRBV3-1 (or the pseudogene TRBV3-2) and TRBJ2-5; D ambiguous. The germline CDR1 and CDR2 sequences are LGHDT and YNNKEL (reference sequence). The CDR3 spans 13 residues. The V gene lost 5 bases and the J gene lost 5 bases, with 12 bases spanning the gap. This CDR3 reads CASSTQARETQYF. The CDR3 coding sequence is TGTGCCAGCAGCACCCAGGCTAGGGAGACCCAGTACTTC.

The chain has TRBV19 and TRBJ2-1; TRBD1 matches at 10 bases. CDR1 and CDR2 (germline): LNHDA, SQIVND (reference sequence). Losses at the gene ends were 4 bases for V and 10 bases for J; bases not matched to a gene: 7. The CDR3 sequence is 14 residues long. The CDR3 loop is CASSNRQGASEQFF. CDR3 DNA sequence: TGTGCCAGTAGTAACAGACAGGGGGCTAGCGAGCAGTTCTTC.

The chain combines TRBV11-2 with TRBJ2-3; 9 bases map to TRBD2. This CDR3 has 14 amino acids. The germline V gene encodes CDR1 SGHAT and CDR2 FQNNGV. With 4 bases clipped from V and 6 bases from J, the junction kept 5 bases outside the gene matches. In DNA form, the CDR3 reads TGTGCCAGCAGCTCGGGACTAGCTACCGATACGCAGTATTTT. It yields the protein CASSSGLATDTQYF.

J is TRBJ2-7 and V is TRBV6-2 or TRBV6-3; D gene uncertain. Germline loops: CDR1 MNHEY, CDR2 SVGEGT. The CDR3 is 17 amino acids. The V and J ends lost 0 bases and 0 bases respectively, with 15 bases between them. The CDR3, as DNA: TGTGCCAGCAGTTACTCGATAGGAGAGCTTAGCTCCTACGAGCAGTACTTC. This encodes CASSYSIGELSSYEQYF.

The chain couples TRBV13 to TRBJ1-1; no firm D call. V was trimmed by 5 bases and J by 5 bases, leaving 15 bases between them. The CDR3 has 14 amino acids. The germline gives CDR1 PRHDT, CDR2 FYEKMQ (reference sequence). DNA for the CDR3: TGTGCCAGCAGCCACCCGGAAGTACGAACTGAAGCTTTCTTT. Residues: CASSHPEVRTEAFF.

The rearrangement uses TRBV6-1 and TRBJ2-3; D remains unclear. V lost 3 bases to trimming and J lost 6 bases, with 10 bases between them. In germline, CDR1 is MNHNS, CDR2 SASEGT. This CDR3 is 13 amino acids long. The CDR3 reads CASSDPPGDTQYF. The CDR3 DNA sequence: TGTGCCAGCAGTGACCCCCCCGGGGATACGCAGTATTTT.

V usage is TRBV7-2 and J usage is TRBJ2-7; D unclear. Germline values: CDR1 SGHTA, CDR2 FQGNSA. The V and J ends lost 5 bases and 4 bases respectively, with 15 bases between them. This CDR3 comprises 14 residues. CDR3 nucleotide sequence: TGTGCCAGCAGCCTCCTCCGGAGCGCGTACGAGCAGTACTTC. This translates into CASSLLRSAYEQYF.

The rearrangement uses TRBV5-5 and TRBJ1-2; D remains ambiguous. The ends were cut back, 2 bases at V and 6 bases at J, with 8 bases in the middle. Germline loops: CDR1 SGHKS, CDR2 YYEKEE (reference sequence). The CDR3 extends over 12 amino acids. CDR3 amino acids: CASSFRVDGYTF. CDR3 DNA sequence: TGTGCCAGCAGCTTTAGGGTTGATGGCTACACCTTC.

CDR3 sequence: CASSPSGGSSYEQYF. The CDR3 DNA sequence: TGTGCCAGTAGTCCCTCGGGGGGTAGCTCCTACGAGCAGTACTTC. This chain uses TRBV19 with TRBJ2-7; 7 bases align to TRBD2. In germline, CDR1 is LNHDA, CDR2 SQIVND (reference sequence). V dropped 5 bases and J dropped 0; count of bases not matched to a gene: 7. This CDR3 contains 15 residues.

The chain recombines TRBV7-2 with TRBJ2-7, with D perhaps given as TRBD1 or TRBD2 (5 bases each). The CDR3 has 13 residues. Trimming removed 5 bases at V and 6 bases at J, with 14 bases between. Germline CDR1 is SGHTA and CDR2 is FQGNSA. The CDR3 spells CASSRGRLGEQYF. CDR3 nucleotides: TGTGCCAGCAGCCGGGGACGTCTTGGCGAGCAGTACTTC.

The chain uses TRBV27 and TRBJ2-1; the D is unclear. V was trimmed by 0 bases and J by 9 bases, leaving 6 bases between them. There are 12 residues in the CDR3. Germline assignment: CDR1 MNHEY and CDR2 SMNVEV (reference sequence). DNA for the CDR3: TGTGCCAGCAGTTTATCCCCGGTTGAGCAGTTCTTC. This translates into CASSLSPVEQFF.

The chain is built from TRBV3-1 (or the pseudogene TRBV3-2) and TRBJ1-4; D gene uncertain. This CDR3 comprises 13 residues. Germline CDR1 and CDR2: LGHDT and YNNKEL (reference sequence). V shed 0 bases and J shed 12 bases, with 11 bases lying between them. The CDR3 DNA follows: TGTGCCAGCAGCCAAGATTCGGGCAGTCAACTGTTTTTT. It yields the protein CASSQDSGSQLFF.

This clone was seen a few times. The chain employs TRBV14 and TRBJ1-1; no definite D call. Germline values: CDR1 SGHDN, CDR2 FVKESK. This CDR3 has 11 amino acids. The ends were cut back, 3 bases at V and 7 bases at J, with 6 bases in the middle. The DNA of the CDR3 is TGTGCCAGCAGCCACCACAATGAAGCTTTCTTT. This translates into CASSHHNEAFF.

J is TRBJ1-1 and V is TRBV18; D not certain. V lost 1 base and J lost 0, with 12 bases in between. CDR3 length: 16 residues. Germline V gene data show CDR1 as KGHSH and CDR2 as LQKENI. CDR3 protein: CASSPRQREMNTEAFF. DNA for the CDR3: TGTGCCAGCTCACCACGGCAGAGGGAGATGAACACTGAAGCTTTCTTT.

This sequence joins TRBV24-1 and TRBJ2-3; D remains unclear. In germline, CDR1 is KGHDR, CDR2 SFDVKD. This CDR3 comprises 15 residues. The germline V and J ends were trimmed by 1 base and 3 bases, with 10 bases remaining between them. The CDR3 DNA reads as TGTGCCACCAGTGATTTCCGGACGGAGACAGATACGCAGTATTTT. It codes for CATSDFRTETDTQYF.

This clone occurred a few times. The V call is TRBV27, the J call TRBJ1-5, with 8 bases fitting TRBD1. Germline loops: CDR1 MNHEY, CDR2 SMNVEV (reference sequence). The CDR3 contains 14 residues. Trimming removed 5 bases from V and 6 bases from J; junction bases left unmatched: 6. DNA for the CDR3: TGTGCCAGCAGTCTGACAGGGGAGGTTCAGCCCCAGCATTTT. Its protein is CASSLTGEVQPQHF.

The chain recombines TRBV11-2 with TRBJ2-7; 7 bases are shared with TRBD1. V was pared by 6 bases and J by 4 bases, with 6 bases of the junction left unmatched. CDR1 and CDR2 from the germline V gene are SGHAT and FQNNGV. The CDR3 length is 13 residues. The CDR3: CASRHTGEYEQYF. The CDR3 nucleotides read TGTGCCAGCAGACACACAGGGGAGTACGAGCAGTACTTC. The variable domain in full, completed from reference TRBV11-2 and TRBJ2-7, reads EAGVAQSPRYKIIEKRQSVAFWCNPISGHATLYWYQQILGQGPKLLIQFQNNGVVDDSQLPKDRFSAERLKGVDSTLKIQPAKLEDSAVYLCASRHTGEYEQYFGPGTRLTVT.

The V call is TRBV5-1, the J call TRBJ1-1, with 9 positions matching TRBD1. The CDR3 totals 16 residues. The ends lost 4 bases at V and 4 bases at J; junction bases unmatched: 11. Germline CDR1 and CDR2: SGHRS and YFSETQ. The CDR3 sequence: CASSEITGGVSTEAFF. In nucleotides, the CDR3 is TGCGCCAGCAGCGAAATAACAGGGGGCGTCTCCACTGAAGCTTTCTTT.

The DNA of the CDR3 is TGTGCCAGCAGCAAAAATTTCCTGGCTAGTTGGGCCAAAAACATTCAGTACTTC. Amino acids: CASSKNFLASWAKNIQYF. J is TRBJ2-4 and V is TRBV21-1; the table's TRBD2 call for D was not verified on the DNA. TRBV21-1 is a recognized pseudogene. The CDR3 is 18 residues long.

This chain uses TRBV6-7 with TRBJ2-7, with D maybe TRBD2 (5 bases). TRBV6-7 is an ORF for which the function is uncertain. V was shortened by 5 bases and J by 4 bases, with 21 bases between the two germline ends. This CDR3 contains 16 residues. The chain's CDR3 is CASSPQDCPWGYEQYF. CDR3 DNA sequence: TGTGCCAGCAGTCCGCAGGACTGCCCGTGGGGATACGAGCAGTACTTC.

The J gene is TRBJ2-7, the V gene TRBV7-2; tentatively, D is TRBD1 (6 bases). The germline gives CDR1 SGHTA, CDR2 FQGNSA. With 2 bases removed from V and 9 bases from J, the gap between germline ends came to 17 bases. This CDR3 has 14 residues. The CDR3 loop reads CASSLQTGNKAQYF. CDR3 DNA: TGTGCCAGCAGCTTACAAACAGGGAATAAGGCGCAGTACTTC.

This chain links TRBV27 with TRBJ2-7, with 9 bases that match TRBD2. Trimming cost V 5 bases and J 2 bases; bases outside gene matches: 1. Germline loops: CDR1 MNHEY, CDR2 SMNVEV (reference sequence). The CDR3 has 13 residues. The CDR3 DNA reads TGTGCCAGCAGTGAGCGGGAGGCCTACGAGCAGTACTTC. Translated, it gives CASSEREAYEQYF.

The chain is built from TRBV2 and TRBJ2-3; 14 bases line up with TRBD2. Trimming cost V 6 bases and J 5 bases; bases outside gene matches: 4. CDR1 SNHLY and CDR2 FYNNEI come from the germline V gene. The CDR3 contains 15 residues. CDR3 protein: CASSGLAGGRDTQYF. In DNA form, the CDR3 reads TGTGCCAGCAGCGGACTAGCGGGAGGACGAGATACGCAGTATTTT.

The rearrangement joins TRBV5-4 to TRBJ1-1; unclear D gene. Germline-derived CDR1 and CDR2 are SGHNT and YYREEE (reference sequence). Between the trimmed V and J ends, which lost 5 bases and 0 bases, there was a span of 20 bases. This CDR3 is built from 17 residues. In DNA, the CDR3 is TGTGCCAGCAGTCATGGGTTGGGTGGAGGGATGAACACTGAAGCTTTCTTT. The encoded protein is CASSHGLGGGMNTEAFF.

This chain links TRBV5-1 with TRBJ1-2; D is possibly TRBD1 (6 bases). Germline CDR1 reads SGHRS; CDR2 reads YFSETQ. CDR3 size: 13 residues. Trimming cost V 3 bases and J 5 bases, with 11 bases left between them. The CDR3 here is CASSSFGQYGYTF. The CDR3 DNA sequence: TGCGCCAGCAGCTCCTTCGGACAGTATGGCTACACCTTC.

The chain recombines TRBV27 with TRBJ1-5; 7 nucleotides align to TRBD1. The CDR3 covers 17 residues. CDR1 and CDR2 from the germline V gene are MNHEY and SMNVEV (reference sequence). V was clipped by 5 bases and J by 3 bases; unmatched bases: 13. The chain's CDR3 is CASSQTSQGLFNQPQHF. CDR3 bases: TGTGCCAGCAGTCAAACCTCACAGGGGCTCTTCAATCAGCCCCAGCATTTT.

The chain combines TRBV6-2 or TRBV6-3 with TRBJ2-7, with 8 nucleotides matching TRBD1. The junction had 8 bases not matched to a gene; V was cut back by 4 bases and J by 6 bases. The CDR3 sequence is 14 residues long. CDR1 is MNHEY and CDR2 is SVGEGT in the germline V gene. The CDR3 DNA sequence: TGTGCCAGCAGTTTCCCGACAGGGGTCAGCGAGCAGTACTTC. Its translation is CASSFPTGVSEQYF.

V usage is TRBV7-9 and J usage is TRBJ2-3; perhaps TRBD2 as D (5 bases). The germline V and J ends were trimmed by 5 bases and 2 bases, with 11 bases remaining between them. The CDR3 extends over 14 amino acids. Germline CDR1 SEHNR, CDR2 FQNEAQ (reference sequence). CDR3 residues: CASSRSEATDTQYF. In nucleotides, the CDR3 is TGTGCCAGCAGCCGTTCGGAGGCCACAGATACGCAGTATTTT.

The J gene is TRBJ2-1, the V gene TRBV19; D gene unclear. V was shortened by 3 bases and J by 4 bases, with 4 bases between the two germline ends. CDR3 length equals 12 residues. The germline gives CDR1 LNHDA, CDR2 SQIVND (reference sequence). CDR3 in amino acids: CASSISYNEQFF. Written as DNA, the CDR3 is TGTGCCAGTAGTATCTCATACAATGAGCAGTTCTTC.

The V gene is TRBV28, the J gene TRBJ2-3, with 8 nucleotides matching TRBD2. Trimming cost V 2 bases and J 10 bases; bases outside gene matches: 8. The CDR3 length is 14 residues. In germline, CDR1 is MDHEN, CDR2 SYDVKM. This chain's CDR3 is CASSLRGGPGAQYF. The DNA of the CDR3 is TGTGCCAGCAGTTTACGGGGGGGGCCTGGGGCGCAGTATTTT.